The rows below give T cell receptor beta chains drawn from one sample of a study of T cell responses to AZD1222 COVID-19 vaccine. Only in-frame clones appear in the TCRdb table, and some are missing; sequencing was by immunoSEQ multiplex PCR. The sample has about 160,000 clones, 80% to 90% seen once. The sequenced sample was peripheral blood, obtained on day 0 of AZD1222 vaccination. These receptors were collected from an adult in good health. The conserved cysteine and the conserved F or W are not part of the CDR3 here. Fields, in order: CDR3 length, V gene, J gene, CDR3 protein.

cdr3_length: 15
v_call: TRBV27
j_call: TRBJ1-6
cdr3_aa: ASSFRDRGIYNSPLH

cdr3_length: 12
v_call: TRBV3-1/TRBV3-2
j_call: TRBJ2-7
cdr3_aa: ASTSTSGNHEQY

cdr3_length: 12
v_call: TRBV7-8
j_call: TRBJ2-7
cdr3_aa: ASSSTGQTYEQY

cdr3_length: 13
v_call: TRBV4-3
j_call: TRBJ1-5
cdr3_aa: ASSQGGGGRQPQH

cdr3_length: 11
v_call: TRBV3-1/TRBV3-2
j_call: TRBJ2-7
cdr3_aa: ASSHRQAYEQY

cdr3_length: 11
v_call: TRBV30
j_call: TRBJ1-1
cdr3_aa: AWSVGGNTEAF

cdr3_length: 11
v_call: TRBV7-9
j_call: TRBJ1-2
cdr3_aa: ASSSYTGYGYT

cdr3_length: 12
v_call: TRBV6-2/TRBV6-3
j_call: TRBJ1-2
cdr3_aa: ASSYSPEVDGYT

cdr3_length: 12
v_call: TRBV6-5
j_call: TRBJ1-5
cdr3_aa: ASTRQGISQPQH

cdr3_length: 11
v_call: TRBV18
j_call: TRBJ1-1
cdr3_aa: ASSPDRVTEAF

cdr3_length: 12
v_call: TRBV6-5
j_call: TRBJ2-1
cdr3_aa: ASSSPRGVDEQF

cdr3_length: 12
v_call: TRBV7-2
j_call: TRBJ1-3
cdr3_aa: ASSLVGEIDTIY

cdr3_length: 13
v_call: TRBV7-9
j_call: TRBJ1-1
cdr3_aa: ASSPPGLSNTEAF

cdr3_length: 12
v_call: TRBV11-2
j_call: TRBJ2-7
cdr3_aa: ASSPTSGSSSQY

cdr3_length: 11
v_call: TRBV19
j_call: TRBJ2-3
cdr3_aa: ASSIVVADTQY

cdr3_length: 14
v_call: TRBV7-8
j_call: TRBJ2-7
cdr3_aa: ASSLPPGTGNSEQY

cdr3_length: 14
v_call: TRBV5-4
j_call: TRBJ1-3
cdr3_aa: ASSSPGQSSGNTIY

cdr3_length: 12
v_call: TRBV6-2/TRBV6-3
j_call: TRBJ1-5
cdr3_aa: ASSLSTGNQPQH

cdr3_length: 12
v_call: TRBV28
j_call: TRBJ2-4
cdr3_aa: ATSRGTGRPIQY

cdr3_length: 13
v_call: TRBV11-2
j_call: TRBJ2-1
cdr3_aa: ASSLTSRYYNEQF

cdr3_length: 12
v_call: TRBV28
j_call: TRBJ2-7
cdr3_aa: ASKVGGSSYEQY

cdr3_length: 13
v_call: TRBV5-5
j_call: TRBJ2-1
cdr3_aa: ASSLMRREVNEQF

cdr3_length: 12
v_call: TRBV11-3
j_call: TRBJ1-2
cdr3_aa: ASSTRDRLYGYT

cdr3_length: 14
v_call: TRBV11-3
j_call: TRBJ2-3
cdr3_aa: ASSFVYGRGTDTQY

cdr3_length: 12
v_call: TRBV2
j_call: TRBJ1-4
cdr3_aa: ASAYTATNEKLF

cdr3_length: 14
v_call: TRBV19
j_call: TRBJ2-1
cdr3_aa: ASSKESLSSYNEQF

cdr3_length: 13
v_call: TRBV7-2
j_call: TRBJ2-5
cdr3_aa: ASSLARASLETQY

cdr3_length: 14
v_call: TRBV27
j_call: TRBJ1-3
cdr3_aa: ASSKQGILSGNTIY

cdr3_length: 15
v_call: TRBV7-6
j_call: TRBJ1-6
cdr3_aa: ASSLSPEGSYNSPLH

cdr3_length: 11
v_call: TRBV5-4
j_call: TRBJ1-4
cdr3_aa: ASSWATNEKLF

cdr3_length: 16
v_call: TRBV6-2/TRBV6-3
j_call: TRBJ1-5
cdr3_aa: ASSYSAFRGRSNQPQH

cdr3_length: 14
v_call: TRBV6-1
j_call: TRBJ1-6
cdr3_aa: ASSEVWGLGNSPLH

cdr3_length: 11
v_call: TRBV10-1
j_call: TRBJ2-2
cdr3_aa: ASEGQNTGELF

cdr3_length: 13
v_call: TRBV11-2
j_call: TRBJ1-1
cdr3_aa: ASSLAGTTNSEAF

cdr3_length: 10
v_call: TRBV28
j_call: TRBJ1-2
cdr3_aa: ASSYKNYGYT

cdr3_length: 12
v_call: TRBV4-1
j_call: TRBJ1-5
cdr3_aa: ASSQDRGHQPQH

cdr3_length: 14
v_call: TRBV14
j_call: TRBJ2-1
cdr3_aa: ASSQDWPAKGNEQF

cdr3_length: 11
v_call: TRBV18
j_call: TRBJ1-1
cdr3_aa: ASSPRASTEAF

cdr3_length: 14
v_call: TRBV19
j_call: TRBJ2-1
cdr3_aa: ASKSTIAVFYNEQF

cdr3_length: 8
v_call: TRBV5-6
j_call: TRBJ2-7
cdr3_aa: ASSFYEQY

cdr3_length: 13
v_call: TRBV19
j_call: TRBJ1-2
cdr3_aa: ASSIWDTTNYGYT

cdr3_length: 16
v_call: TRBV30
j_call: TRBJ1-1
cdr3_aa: AWSGVDAGPPPHTEAF

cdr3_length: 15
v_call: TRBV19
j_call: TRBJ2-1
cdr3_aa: ASSMGRLAGDPNEQF

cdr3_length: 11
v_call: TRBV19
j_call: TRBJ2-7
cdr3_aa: ASNNGGGNGQY

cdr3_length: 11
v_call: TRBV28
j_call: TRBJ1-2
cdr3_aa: ASSPRGPKIKT

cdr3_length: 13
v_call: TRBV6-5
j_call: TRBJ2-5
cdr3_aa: ASSPQSGQGQTQY

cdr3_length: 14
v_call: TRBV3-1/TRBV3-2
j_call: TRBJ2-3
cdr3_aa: ASSRRVSGSADTQY

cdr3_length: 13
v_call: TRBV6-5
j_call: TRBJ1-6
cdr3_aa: ASSYGGLHNSPLH

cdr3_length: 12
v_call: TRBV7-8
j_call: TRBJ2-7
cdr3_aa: ASSPRQGTHEQY

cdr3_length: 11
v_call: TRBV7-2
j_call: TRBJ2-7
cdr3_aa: ASSPTPSYEQY

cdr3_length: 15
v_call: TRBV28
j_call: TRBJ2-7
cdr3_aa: ASYGERDKLDPYEQY

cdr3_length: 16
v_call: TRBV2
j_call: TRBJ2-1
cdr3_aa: ASTRSLSGTSGSNEQF

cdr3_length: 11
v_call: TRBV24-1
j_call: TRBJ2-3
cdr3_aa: ATSELRTDTQY

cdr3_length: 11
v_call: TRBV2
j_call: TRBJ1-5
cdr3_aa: ASTTEFNQPQH

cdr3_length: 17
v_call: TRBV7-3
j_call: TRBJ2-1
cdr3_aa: ASSLFGTSGAGSYNEQF